This T cell receptor (beta chain) emerged from a study of T cell responses to AZD1222 COVID-19 vaccine. Trimming took 3 bases from V and 4 from J, leaving 16 bases between them. Looked up from germline, CDR1 is DFQATT and CDR2 is SNEGSKA (reference sequence). This CDR3 comprises 15 residues. Sequencing used immunoSEQ multiplex PCR; TCRdb keeps in-frame clones, though not all of them. The sample has 80,000 to 90,000 clones, roughly 90% seen once. The chain joins TRBV20-1 to TRBJ2-1; D is tentatively TRBD1 or TRBD2 (6 bases each). Here the sequenced sample was peripheral blood, taken on day 0 of AZD1222 vaccination. The sequence was collected from an adult in good health. In DNA form, the CDR3 reads TGCAGTGCTAGTAGGACCGGGGGCGATTACAATGAGCAGTTCTTC. This gives the protein CSASRTGGDYNEQFF.